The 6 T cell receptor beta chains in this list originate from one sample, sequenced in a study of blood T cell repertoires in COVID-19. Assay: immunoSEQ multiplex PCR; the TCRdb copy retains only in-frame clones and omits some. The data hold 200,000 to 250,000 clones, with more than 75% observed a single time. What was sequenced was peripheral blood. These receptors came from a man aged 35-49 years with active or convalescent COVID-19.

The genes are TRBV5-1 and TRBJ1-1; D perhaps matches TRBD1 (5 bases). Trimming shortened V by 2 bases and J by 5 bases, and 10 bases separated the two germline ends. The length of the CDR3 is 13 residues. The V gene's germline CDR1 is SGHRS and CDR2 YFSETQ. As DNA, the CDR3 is TGCGCCAGCAGCTTTGGGGGGAGGACTGAAGCTTTCTTT. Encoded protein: CASSFGGRTEAFF. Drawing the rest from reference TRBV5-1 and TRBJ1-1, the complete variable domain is KAGVTQTPRYLIKTRGQQVTLSCSPISGHRSVSWYQQTPGQGLQFLFEYFSETQRNKGNFPGRFSGRQFSNSRSEMNVSTLELGDSALYLCASSFGGRTEAFFGQGTRLTVV.

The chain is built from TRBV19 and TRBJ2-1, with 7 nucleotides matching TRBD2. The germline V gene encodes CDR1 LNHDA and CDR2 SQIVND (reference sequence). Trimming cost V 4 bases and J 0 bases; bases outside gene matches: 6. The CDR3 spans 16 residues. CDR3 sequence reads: CASSRSGGPSYNEQFF. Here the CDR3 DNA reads TGTGCCAGTAGTAGGTCGGGGGGTCCCTCCTACAATGAGCAGTTCTTC.

The chain's CDR3 is CASSQVSGKMNTEAFF. As DNA, the CDR3 is TGCGCCAGCAGCCAAGTGTCAGGGAAAATGAACACTGAAGCTTTCTTT. This chain connects TRBV4-1 to TRBJ1-1, with D perhaps TRBD1 (5 bases). The CDR3 runs to 16 residues. The ends were cut back, 1 base at V and 0 bases at J, with 12 bases in the middle. The V gene's germline CDR1 is MGHRA and CDR2 YSYEKL.

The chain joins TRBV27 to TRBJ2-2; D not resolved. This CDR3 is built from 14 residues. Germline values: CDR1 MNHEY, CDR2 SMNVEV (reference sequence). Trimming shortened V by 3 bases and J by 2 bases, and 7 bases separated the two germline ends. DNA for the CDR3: TGTGCCAGCAGTTTCCGGAGAAACACCGGGGAGCTGTTTTTT. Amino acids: CASSFRRNTGELFF.

The CDR3 spells CATCKGPGNTIYF. Written as DNA, the CDR3 is TGTGCCACCTGTAAGGGGCCTGGAAACACCATATATTTT. The chain carries TRBV15 and TRBJ1-3, with D possibly matching TRBD1 (5 bases). Germline CDR1 is LNHNV and CDR2 is YYDKDF (reference sequence). V was clipped by 8 bases and J by 2 bases, with 10 bases between them. CDR3 length: 13 residues.

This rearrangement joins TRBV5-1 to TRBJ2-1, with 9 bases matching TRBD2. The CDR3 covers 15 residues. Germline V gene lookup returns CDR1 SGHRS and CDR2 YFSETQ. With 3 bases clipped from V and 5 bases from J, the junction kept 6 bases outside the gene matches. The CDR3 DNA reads TGCGCCAGCAGCTCAAGCGGGGGGCAGAACAATGAGCAGTTCTTC. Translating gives CASSSSGGQNNEQFF. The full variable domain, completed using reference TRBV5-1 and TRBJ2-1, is KAGVTQTPRYLIKTRGQQVTLSCSPISGHRSVSWYQQTPGQGLQFLFEYFSETQRNKGNFPGRFSGRQFSNSRSEMNVSTLELGDSALYLCASSSSGGQNNEQFFGPGTRLTVL.